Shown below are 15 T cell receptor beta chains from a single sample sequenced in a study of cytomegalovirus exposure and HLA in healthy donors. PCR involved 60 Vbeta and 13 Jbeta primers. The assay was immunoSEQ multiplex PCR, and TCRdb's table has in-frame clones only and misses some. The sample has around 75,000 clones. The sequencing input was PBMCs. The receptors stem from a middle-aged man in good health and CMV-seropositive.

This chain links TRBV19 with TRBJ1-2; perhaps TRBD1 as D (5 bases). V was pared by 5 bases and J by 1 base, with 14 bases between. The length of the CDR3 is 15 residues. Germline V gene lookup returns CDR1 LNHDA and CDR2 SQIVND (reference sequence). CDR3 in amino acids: CASSPYRDSNYGYTF. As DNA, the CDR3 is TGTGCCAGTAGTCCCTACCGTGACAGTAACTATGGCTACACCTTC. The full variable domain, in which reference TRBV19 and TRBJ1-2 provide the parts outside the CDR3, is DGGITQSPKYLFRKEGQNVTLSCEQNLNHDAMYWYRQDPGQGLRLIYYSQIVNDFQKGDIAEGYSVSREKKESFPLTVTSAQKNPTAFYLCASSPYRDSNYGYTFGSGTRLTVV.

CDR3 sequence: CAWSRIGSSYEQYV. For the CDR3, the DNA is TGTGCCTGGAGTAGAATTGGGAGCTCCTACGAGCAGTACGTC. This chain joins TRBV30 and TRBJ2-7, with D perhaps TRBD2 (5 bases). The CDR3 contains 14 residues. Germline assignment: CDR1 GTSNPN and CDR2 SVGIG (reference sequence). The ends were cut back, 2 bases at V and 0 bases at J, with 11 bases in the middle.

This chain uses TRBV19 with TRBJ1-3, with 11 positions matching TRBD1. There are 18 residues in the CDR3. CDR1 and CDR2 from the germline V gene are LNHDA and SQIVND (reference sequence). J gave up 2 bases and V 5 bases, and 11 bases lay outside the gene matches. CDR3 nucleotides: TGTGCCAGTAGTCCCCTGGACAGGGGGCAGCAGGCTGGAAACACCATATATTTT. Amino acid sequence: CASSPLDRGQQAGNTIYF.

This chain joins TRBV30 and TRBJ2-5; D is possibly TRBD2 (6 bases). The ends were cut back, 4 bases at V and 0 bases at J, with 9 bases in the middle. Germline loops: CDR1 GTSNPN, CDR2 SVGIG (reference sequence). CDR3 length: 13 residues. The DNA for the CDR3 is TGTGCCTGGACTGGCGGGGACCAAGAGACCCAGTACTTC. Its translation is CAWTGGDQETQYF.

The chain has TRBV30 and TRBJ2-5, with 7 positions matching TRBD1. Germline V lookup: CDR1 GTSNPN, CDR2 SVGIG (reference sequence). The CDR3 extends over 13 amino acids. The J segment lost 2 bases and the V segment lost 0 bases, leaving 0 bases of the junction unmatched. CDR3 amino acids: CAWSVGQQETQYF. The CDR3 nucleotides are TGTGCCTGGAGTGTGGGACAGCAAGAGACCCAGTACTTC.

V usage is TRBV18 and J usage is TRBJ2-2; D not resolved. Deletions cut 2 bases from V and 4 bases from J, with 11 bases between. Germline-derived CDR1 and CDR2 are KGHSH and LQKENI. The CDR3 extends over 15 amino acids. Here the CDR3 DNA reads TGTGCCAGCTCACCAGGGCCAAGCTTCACCGGGGAGCTGTTTTTT. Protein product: CASSPGPSFTGELFF.

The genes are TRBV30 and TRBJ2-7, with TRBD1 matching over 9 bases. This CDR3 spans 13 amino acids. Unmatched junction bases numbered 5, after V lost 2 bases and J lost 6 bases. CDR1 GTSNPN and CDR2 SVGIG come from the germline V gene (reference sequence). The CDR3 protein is CAWSRTGVGEQYV. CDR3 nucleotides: TGTGCCTGGAGTAGGACAGGGGTTGGCGAGCAGTACGTC.

The CDR3 sequence: CASTTGPKETQYF. DNA for the CDR3: TGTGCCAGCACGACAGGCCCTAAAGAGACCCAGTACTTC. This sequence joins TRBV9 and TRBJ2-5; weak D call: TRBD1 (6 bases). With 6 bases removed from V and 3 bases from J, the gap between germline ends came to 12 bases. Germline V lookup: CDR1 SGDLS, CDR2 YYNGEE. The CDR3 has 13 amino acids.

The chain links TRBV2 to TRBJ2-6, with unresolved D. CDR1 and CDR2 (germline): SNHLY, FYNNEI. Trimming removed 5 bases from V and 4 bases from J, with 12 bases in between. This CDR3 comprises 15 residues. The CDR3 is CASSTAFGGANVLTF. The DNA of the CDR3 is TGTGCCAGCAGTACAGCCTTTGGGGGGGCCAACGTCCTGACTTTC.

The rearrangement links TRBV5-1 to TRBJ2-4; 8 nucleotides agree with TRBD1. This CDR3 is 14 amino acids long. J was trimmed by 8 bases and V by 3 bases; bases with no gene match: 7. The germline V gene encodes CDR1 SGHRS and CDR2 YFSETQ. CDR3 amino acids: CASSSQGAEDIQYF. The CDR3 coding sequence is TGCGCCAGCAGCTCTCAGGGGGCTGAGGACATTCAGTACTTC. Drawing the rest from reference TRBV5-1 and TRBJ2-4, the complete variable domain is KAGVTQTPRYLIKTRGQQVTLSCSPISGHRSVSWYQQTPGQGLQFLFEYFSETQRNKGNFPGRFSGRQFSNSRSEMNVSTLELGDSALYLCASSSQGAEDIQYFGAGTRLSVL.

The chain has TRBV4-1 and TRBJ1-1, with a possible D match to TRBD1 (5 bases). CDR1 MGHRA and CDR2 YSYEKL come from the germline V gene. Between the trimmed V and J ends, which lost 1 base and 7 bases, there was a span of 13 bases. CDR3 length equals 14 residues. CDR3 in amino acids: CASSQGQIPVEAFF. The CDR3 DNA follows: TGCGCCAGCAGCCAAGGACAGATACCCGTTGAAGCTTTCTTT.

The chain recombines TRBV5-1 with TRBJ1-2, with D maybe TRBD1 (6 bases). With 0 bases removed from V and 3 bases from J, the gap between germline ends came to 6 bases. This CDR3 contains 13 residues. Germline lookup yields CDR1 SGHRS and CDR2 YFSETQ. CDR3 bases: TGCGCCAGCAGCTTGGACAGGGACTATGGCTACACCTTC. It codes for CASSLDRDYGYTF.

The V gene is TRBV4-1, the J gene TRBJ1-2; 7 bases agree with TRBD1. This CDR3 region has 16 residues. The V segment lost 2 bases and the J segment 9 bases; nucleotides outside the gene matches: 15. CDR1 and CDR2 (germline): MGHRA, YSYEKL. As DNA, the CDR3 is TGCGCCAGCAGCCAAAAGGGGGACAGAGTGGATTGGAGCTACACCTTC. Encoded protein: CASSQKGDRVDWSYTF.

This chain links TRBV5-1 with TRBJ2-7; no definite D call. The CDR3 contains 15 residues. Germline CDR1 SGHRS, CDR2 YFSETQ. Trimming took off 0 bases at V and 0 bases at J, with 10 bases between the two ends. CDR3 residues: CASSLGYYGSYEQYF. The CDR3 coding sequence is TGCGCCAGCAGCTTGGGGTACTACGGCTCCTACGAGCAGTACTTC.

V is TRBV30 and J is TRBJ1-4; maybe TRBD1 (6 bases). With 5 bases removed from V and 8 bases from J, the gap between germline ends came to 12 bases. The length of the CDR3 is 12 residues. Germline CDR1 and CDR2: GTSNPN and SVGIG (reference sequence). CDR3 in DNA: TGTGCCTGGGGATTACAGGGAGAAAAACTGTTTTTT. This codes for CAWGLQGEKLFF.